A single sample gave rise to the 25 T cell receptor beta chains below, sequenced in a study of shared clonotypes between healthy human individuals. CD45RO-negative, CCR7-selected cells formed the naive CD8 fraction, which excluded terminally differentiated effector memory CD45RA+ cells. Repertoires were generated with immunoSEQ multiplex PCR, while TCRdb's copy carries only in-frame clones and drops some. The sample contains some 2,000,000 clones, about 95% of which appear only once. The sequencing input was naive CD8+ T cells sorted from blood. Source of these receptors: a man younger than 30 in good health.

The CDR3 loop reads CAISEGGGVLTGELFF. The CDR3 region has the DNA TGTGCCATCAGTGAGGGGGGAGGGGTCCTCACCGGGGAGCTGTTTTTT. This chain connects TRBV10-3 to TRBJ2-2; TRBD2 aligns across 7 bases. The CDR3 sequence is 16 residues long. Germline V gene data show CDR1 as ENHRY and CDR2 as SYGVKD. J lost 4 bases, V lost 2 bases, and 7 bases had no gene match.

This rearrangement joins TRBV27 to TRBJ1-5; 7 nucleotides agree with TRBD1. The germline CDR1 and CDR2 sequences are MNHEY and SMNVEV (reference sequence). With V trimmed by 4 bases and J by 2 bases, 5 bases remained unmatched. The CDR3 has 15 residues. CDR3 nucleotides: TGTGCCAGCAGTTCTCTCGGGACAGGCAATCAGCCCCAGCATTTT. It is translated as CASSSLGTGNQPQHF.

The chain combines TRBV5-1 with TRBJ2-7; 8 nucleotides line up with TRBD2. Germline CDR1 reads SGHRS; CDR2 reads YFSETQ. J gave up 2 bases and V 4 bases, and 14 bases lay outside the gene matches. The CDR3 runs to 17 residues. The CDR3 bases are TGCGCCAGCAGCCTGGCTGGAGGAGCGGGAGCCCCCTACGAGCAGTACTTC. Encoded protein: CASSLAGGAGAPYEQYF.

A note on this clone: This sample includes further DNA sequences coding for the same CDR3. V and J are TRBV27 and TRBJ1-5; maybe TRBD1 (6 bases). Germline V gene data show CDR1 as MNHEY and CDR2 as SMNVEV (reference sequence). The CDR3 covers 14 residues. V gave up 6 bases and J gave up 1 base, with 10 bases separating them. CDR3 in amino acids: CASSVTGSNQPQHF. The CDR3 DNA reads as TGTGCCAGCAGCGTTACAGGGAGCAATCAGCCCCAGCATTTT.

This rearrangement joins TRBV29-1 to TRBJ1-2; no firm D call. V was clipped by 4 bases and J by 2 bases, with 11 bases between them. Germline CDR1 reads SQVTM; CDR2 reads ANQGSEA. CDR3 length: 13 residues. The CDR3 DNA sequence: TGCAGCGTTGGTGAGAGTTTGAACTATGGCTACACCTTC. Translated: CSVGESLNYGYTF.

CDR3: CASSLEGPSTDTQYF. In nucleotides, the CDR3 is TGTGCCAGCAGTTTAGAGGGCCCAAGCACAGATACGCAGTATTTT. The chain joins TRBV28 to TRBJ2-3; D may be TRBD2 (5 bases). The V end was cut by 2 bases, the J end by 0 bases, with 9 bases between. Germline CDR1 MDHEN, CDR2 SYDVKM. The CDR3 covers 15 residues. Variable domain in full (rest from reference TRBV28 and TRBJ2-3): DVKVTQSSRYLVKRTGEKVFLECVQDMDHENMFWYRQDPGLGLRLIYFSYDVKMKEKGDIPEGYSVSREKKERFSLILESASTNQTSMYLCASSLEGPSTDTQYFGPGTRLTVL.

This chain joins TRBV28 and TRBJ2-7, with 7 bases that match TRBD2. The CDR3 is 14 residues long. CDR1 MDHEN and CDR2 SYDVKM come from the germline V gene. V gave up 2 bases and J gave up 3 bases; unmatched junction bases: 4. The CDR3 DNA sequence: TGTGCCAGCAGTTTAAGGGGAGGGTTCTACGAGCAGTACTTC. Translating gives CASSLRGGFYEQYF.

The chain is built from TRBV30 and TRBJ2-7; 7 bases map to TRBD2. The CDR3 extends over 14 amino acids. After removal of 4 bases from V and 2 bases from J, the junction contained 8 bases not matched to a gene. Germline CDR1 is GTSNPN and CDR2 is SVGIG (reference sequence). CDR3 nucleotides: TGTGCCTGGATGAGGGAGGGGTTTACCTACGAGCAGTACTTC. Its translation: CAWMREGFTYEQYF.

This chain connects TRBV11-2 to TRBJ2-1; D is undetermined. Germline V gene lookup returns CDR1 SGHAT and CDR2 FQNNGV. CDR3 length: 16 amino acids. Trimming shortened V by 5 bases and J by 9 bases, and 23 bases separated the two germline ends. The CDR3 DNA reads TGTGCCAGCAGCCCCCTAGGACGTCCCCTGTCAAGTGAGCAGTTCTTC. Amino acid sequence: CASSPLGRPLSSEQFF.

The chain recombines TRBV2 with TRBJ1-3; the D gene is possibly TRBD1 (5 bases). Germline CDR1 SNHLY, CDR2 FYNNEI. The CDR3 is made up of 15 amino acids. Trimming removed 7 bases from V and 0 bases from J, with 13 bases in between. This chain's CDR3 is CASTLGVISGNTIYF. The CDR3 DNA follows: TGTGCCAGCACCTTAGGGGTCATCTCTGGAAACACCATATATTTT.

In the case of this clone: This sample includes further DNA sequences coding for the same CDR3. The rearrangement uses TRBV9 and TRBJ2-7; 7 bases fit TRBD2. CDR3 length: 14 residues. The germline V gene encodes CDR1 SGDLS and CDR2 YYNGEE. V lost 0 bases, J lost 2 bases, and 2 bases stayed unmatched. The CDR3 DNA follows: TGTGCCAGCAGCGTAGGCGGGGGAACCTACGAGCAGTACTTC. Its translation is CASSVGGGTYEQYF.

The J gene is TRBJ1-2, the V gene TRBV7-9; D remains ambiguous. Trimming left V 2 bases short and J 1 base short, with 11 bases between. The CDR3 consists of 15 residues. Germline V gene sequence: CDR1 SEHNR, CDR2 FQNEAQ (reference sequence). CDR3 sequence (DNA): TGTGCCAGCAGCTTAATCCCAGATTTTAACTATGGCTACACCTTC. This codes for CASSLIPDFNYGYTF.

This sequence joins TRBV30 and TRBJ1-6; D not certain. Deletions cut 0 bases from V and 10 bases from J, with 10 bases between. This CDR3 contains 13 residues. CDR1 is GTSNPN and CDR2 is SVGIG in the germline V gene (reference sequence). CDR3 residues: CAWSVNWESPLHF. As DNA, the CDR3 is TGTGCCTGGAGTGTAAATTGGGAATCACCCCTCCACTTT.

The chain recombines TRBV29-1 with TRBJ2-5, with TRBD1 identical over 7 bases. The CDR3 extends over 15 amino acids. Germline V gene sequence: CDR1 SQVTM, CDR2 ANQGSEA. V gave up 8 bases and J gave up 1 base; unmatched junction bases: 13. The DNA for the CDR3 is TGCAGCTCCCAGAGTGGCAGGGGGTCCCAAGAGACCCAGTACTTC. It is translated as CSSQSGRGSQETQYF.

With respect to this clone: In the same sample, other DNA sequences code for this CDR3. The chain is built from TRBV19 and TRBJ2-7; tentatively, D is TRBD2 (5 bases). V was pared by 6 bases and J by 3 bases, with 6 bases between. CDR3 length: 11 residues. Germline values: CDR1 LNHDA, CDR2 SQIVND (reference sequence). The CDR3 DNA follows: TGTGCCAGTAGCGAGGGCTACGAGCAGTACTTC. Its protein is CASSEGYEQYF.

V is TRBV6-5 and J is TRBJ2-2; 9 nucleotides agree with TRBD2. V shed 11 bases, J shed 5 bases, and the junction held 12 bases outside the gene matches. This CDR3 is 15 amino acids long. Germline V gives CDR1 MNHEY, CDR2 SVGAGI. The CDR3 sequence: CAPAVSGGRTGELFF. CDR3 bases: TGTGCCCCCGCGGTTAGCGGGGGTCGGACCGGGGAGCTGTTTTTT.

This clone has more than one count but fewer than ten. The CDR3 here is CASSKGKGAVEEQYF. The CDR3 DNA sequence: TGTGCCAGCAGCAAAGGGAAGGGGGCCGTGGAGGAGCAGTACTTC. This chain uses TRBV21-1 with TRBJ2-7; whether TRBD1, the table's D call, matches the DNA was not checked. TRBV21-1 is reported as a pseudogene. The CDR3 totals 15 residues.

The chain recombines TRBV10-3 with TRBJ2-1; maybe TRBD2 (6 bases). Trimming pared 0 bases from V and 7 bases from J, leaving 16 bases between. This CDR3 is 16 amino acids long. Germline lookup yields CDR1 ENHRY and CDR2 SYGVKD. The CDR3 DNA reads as TGTGCCATCAGTGAGTCGGAGATGGCGGGGCGAAATGAGCAGTTCTTC. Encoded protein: CAISESEMAGRNEQFF.

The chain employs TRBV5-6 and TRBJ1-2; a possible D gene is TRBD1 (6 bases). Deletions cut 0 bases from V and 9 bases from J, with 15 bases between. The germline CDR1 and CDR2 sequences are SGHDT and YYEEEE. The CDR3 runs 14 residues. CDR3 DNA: TGTGCCAGCAGCTTGGGGACAGAGGTATACCGCTACACCTTC. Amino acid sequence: CASSLGTEVYRYTF.

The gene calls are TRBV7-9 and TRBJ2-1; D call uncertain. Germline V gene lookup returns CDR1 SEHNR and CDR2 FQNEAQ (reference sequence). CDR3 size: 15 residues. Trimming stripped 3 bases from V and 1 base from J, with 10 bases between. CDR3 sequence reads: CASSFGGASYNEQFF. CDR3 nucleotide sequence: TGTGCCAGCAGCTTCGGTGGTGCGTCCTACAATGAGCAGTTCTTC.

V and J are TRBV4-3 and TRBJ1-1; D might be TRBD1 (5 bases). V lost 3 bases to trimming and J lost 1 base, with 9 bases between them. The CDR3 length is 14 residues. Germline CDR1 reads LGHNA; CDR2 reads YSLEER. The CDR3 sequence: CASSQGPGNTEAFF. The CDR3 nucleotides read TGCGCCAGCAGCCAGGGGCCAGGGAACACTGAAGCTTTCTTT.

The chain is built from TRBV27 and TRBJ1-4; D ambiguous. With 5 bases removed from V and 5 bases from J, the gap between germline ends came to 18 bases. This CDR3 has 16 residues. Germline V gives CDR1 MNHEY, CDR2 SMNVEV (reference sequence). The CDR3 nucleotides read TGTGCCAGCAGTGAAGAGATGGGCGGAGAAAATGAAAAACTGTTTTTT. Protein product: CASSEEMGGENEKLFF.

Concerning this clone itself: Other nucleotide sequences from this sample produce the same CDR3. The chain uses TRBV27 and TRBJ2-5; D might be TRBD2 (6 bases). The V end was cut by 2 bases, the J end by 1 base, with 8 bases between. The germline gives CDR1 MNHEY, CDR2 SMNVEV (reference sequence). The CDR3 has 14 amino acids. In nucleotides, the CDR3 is TGTGCCAGCAGTTTAGCGGGGAGCCAAGAGACCCAGTACTTC. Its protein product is CASSLAGSQETQYF.

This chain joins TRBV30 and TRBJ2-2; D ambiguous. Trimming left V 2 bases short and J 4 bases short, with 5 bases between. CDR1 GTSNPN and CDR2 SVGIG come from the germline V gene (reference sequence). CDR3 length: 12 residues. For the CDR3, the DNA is TGTGCCTGGAGTTGGAGCACCGGGGAGCTGTTTTTT. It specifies CAWSWSTGELFF.

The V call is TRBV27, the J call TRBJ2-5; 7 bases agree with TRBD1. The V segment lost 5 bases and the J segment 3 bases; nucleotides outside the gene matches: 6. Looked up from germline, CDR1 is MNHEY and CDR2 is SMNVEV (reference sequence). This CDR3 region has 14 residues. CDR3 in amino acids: CASSPIQGEETQYF. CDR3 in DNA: TGTGCCAGCAGTCCTATTCAGGGGGAAGAGACCCAGTACTTC.